This T cell receptor (beta chain) was found in a study of T cells in localized non-small cell lung cancer. Regarding the study as a whole: Highest T cell clonality was seen in uninvolved adjacent lung, surpassing that measured in tumor.

Assay used: immunoSEQ multiplex PCR; TCRdb lists only in-frame clones, some missing. This table has about 130,000 clones, around 90% appearing once. A note on this clone: Antigen unknown.

Trimming took 8 bases from V and 5 from J, leaving 19 bases between them. Germline CDR1 reads SGHNT; CDR2 reads YYREEE (reference sequence). The CDR3 has 14 residues. This material consisted of peripheral blood, taken before any cancer treatment. V gene TRBV5-4 combines with J gene TRBJ2-5; perhaps TRBD1 as D (6 bases). The sequence was collected from a female donor of 60 years or more with stage I lung adenocarcinoma. CDR3 coding DNA: TGTGCCAGTTGGGACCGGGACATTCAGGAGACCCAGTACTTC. Residues: CASWDRDIQETQYF.